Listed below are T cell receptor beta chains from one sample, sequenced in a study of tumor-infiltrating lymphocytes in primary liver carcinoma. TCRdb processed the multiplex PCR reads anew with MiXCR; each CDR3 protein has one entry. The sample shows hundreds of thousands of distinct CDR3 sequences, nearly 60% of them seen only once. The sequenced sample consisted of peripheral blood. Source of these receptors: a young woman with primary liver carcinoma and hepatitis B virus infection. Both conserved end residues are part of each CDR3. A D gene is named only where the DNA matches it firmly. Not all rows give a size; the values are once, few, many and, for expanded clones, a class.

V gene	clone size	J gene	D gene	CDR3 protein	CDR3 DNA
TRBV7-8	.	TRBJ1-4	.	CASSLVAVANEKLVF	TGTGCCAGCAGCTTAGTAGCGGTTGCTAATGAAAAACTGGTTTTT
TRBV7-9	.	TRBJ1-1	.	CAGSFWGTEAFF	TGTGCCGGCAGCTTTTGGGGCACTGAAGCTTTCTTT
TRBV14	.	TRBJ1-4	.	CASSQSRTPPWNEKLFF	TGTGCCAGCAGCCAATCGCGTACCCCTCCCTGGAATGAAAAACTGTTTTTT
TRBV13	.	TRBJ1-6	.	CASSLGAGVRNSPLHF	TGTGCCAGCAGCTTAGGCGCAGGGGTGAGGAATTCACCCCTCCACTTT
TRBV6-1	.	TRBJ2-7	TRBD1	CTSSAESGTGVTMQYF	TGTACCAGCAGTGCTGAGTCCGGGACAGGGGTGACGATGCAGTACTTC
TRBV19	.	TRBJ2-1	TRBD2	CASSIASGRASLNEQFF	TGTGCCAGTAGTATAGCTAGCGGGAGGGCCTCTTTGAATGAGCAGTTCTTC
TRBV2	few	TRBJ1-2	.	CASSGGIYGYTF	TGTGCCAGTTCGGGAGGGATCTATGGCTACACCTTC
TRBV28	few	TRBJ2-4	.	CASSFRGSKNIQYF	TGTGCCAGCAGTTTCAGAGGATCCAAAAACATTCAGTACTTC
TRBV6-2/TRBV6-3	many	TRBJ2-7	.	CASSSPMSSYEQYF	TGTGCCAGCAGCTCTCCGATGAGCTCCTACGAGCAGTACTTC
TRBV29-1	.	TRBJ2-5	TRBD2	CSAGGLRGMQETQYF	TGCAGCGCGGGGGGGCTTCGCGGGATGCAAGAGACCCAGTACTTC
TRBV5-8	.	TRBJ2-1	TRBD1	CASPTPGQHYNEQFF	TGTGCCAGCCCCACGCCGGGACAGCATTACAATGAGCAGTTCTTC